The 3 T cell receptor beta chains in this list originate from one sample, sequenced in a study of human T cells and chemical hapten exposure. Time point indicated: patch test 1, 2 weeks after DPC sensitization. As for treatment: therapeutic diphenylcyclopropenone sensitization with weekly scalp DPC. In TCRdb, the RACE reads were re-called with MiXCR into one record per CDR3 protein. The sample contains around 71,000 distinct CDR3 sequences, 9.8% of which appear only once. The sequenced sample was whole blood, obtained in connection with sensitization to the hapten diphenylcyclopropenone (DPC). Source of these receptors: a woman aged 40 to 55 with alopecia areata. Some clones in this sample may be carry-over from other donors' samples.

CDR3 protein: CASSPLGGLGTQYF. The CDR3 region has the DNA TGTGCCAGCTCACCACTTGGGGGCCTTGGTACGCAGTATTTT. The V gene is TRBV18, the J gene TRBJ2-3, with a tentative D call TRBD1 (6 bases). Germline CDR1 is KGHSH and CDR2 is LQKENI. Trimming shortened V by 1 base and J by 8 bases, and 13 bases separated the two germline ends. The CDR3 has 14 residues.

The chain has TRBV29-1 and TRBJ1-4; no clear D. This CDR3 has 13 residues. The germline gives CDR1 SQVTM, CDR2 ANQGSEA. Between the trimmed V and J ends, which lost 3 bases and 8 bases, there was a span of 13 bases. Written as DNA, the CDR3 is TGCAGCGTTGACGGAGTAGGAGACGAAAAACTGTTTTTT. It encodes CSVDGVGDEKLFF.

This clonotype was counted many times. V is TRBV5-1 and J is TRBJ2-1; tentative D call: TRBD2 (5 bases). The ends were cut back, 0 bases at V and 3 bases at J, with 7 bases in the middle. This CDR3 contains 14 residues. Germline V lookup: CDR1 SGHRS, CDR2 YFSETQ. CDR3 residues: CASSLDGDYNEQFF. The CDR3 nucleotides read TGCGCCAGCAGCTTGGACGGGGACTACAATGAGCAGTTCTTC.